Here is one T cell receptor beta chain with its context. Its antigen is currently unknown. Treatment described: roughly 10-day PBMC culture with coronavirus spike peptide pools or control peptides (ViraFEST assay). The entry originates in a study of vaccination and CD4 T cells after COVID-19. The overall study: A median of approximately 96 days (range 35 to 161) separated diagnosis from post-COVID sampling. Spike peptides, overlapping and drawn from SARS-CoV-2, HCoV-NL63, HCoV-OC43 and HCoV-229E, were used to stimulate cells. Study-wide findings and caveats: Convalescent patients had a median roughly 86% of post-vaccine SARS-CoV-2-reactive clones that were detected only after vaccination, not before it.

The V segment lost 6 bases and the J segment 4 bases; nucleotides outside the gene matches: 14. The CDR3 covers 16 residues. Germline assignment: CDR1 MNHNS and CDR2 SASEGT. The Oncomine TCR Beta short-read assay sequenced DNA from cultured CD4+ T cells. Genomic DNA was drawn out of CD4+ T cells grown in culture. TCRdb reprocessed the PCR reads with MiXCR, giving one entry per CDR3 protein. The data show some 13,000 distinct CDR3 sequences, roughly 40% seen once. This TCR was recovered from a human donor who had recovered from COVID-19. This chain links TRBV6-1 with TRBJ1-2; TRBD1 agrees at 7 bases. The source material was CD4+ T cells from blood, cultured in vitro. The CDR3 DNA sequence: TGTGCCAGCAGCCCAAACGCGATGACAGGGATCTATGGCTACACCTTC. This codes for CASSPNAMTGIYGYTF.